One sample yielded the 25 T cell receptor beta chains listed below, sequenced in a study of T-cell reconstitution after alpha-beta-depleted transplantation in children. TCRbeta library preparation incorporated unique molecular identifiers. One entry per CDR3 protein results from TCRdb running MiXCR on the PCR reads. Here the sample spans 300,000 to 400,000 distinct CDR3 sequences, around 15% being singletons. The sample consisted of PBMCs, mostly from graft donor cells, taken 360 days after TCRalphabeta/CD19-depleted stem cell transplant. The source of these receptors is a male patient aged 2-15 years who had a stem cell transplant for acute lymphoblastic leukemia, so the T cells may come from the graft donor.

This chain joins TRBV4-2 and TRBJ2-3; 11 bases line up with TRBD2. CDR1 is LGHNA, CDR2 YNFKEQ, per germline. The junction had 4 bases not matched to a gene; V was cut back by 4 bases and J by 4 bases. The CDR3 totals 15 residues. The DNA of the CDR3 is TGTGCCAGCAGCCTGGAACTAGCGGGAGCAGATACGCAGTATTTT. This encodes CASSLELAGADTQYF.

This clonotype appeared many times. The gene calls are TRBV27 and TRBJ2-2; D may be TRBD2 (6 bases). In germline, CDR1 is MNHEY, CDR2 SMNVEV (reference sequence). CDR3 length: 17 amino acids. With 2 bases removed from V and 0 bases from J, the gap between germline ends came to 13 bases. The CDR3 sequence: CASSLRGLRANTGELFF. DNA of the CDR3: TGTGCCAGCAGTTTAAGGGGACTGCGAGCGAACACCGGGGAGCTGTTTTTT.

A few counts support this clonotype. V and J are TRBV10-3 and TRBJ2-5, with TRBD1 as a possible D gene (5 bases). The CDR3 extends over 14 amino acids. The V and J ends lost 4 bases and 2 bases respectively, with 11 bases between them. CDR1 is ENHRY and CDR2 is SYGVKD in the germline V gene. The chain's CDR3 is CAISVGQTQETQYF. CDR3 bases: TGTGCCATCAGTGTGGGGCAGACACAAGAGACCCAGTACTTC.

This clonotype was observed a handful of times. V gene TRBV20-1 combines with J gene TRBJ2-1, with TRBD2 matching over 13 bases. The V gene's germline CDR1 is DFQATT and CDR2 SNEGSKA (reference sequence). The CDR3 loop spans 21 amino acids. J lost 8 bases, V lost 5 bases, and 27 bases had no gene match. The CDR3 sequence: CSAHFIPGLAGPQVNFYEQFF. In nucleotides, the CDR3 is TGCAGTGCTCATTTCATACCGGGACTAGCGGGACCCCAAGTCAACTTCTATGAGCAGTTCTTC.

V is TRBV29-1 and J is TRBJ2-1, with 14 positions matching TRBD2. The CDR3 runs 22 residues. The V and J ends lost 0 bases and 0 bases, in that order; junction bases with no gene match: 16. Per the germline V gene, CDR1 is SQVTM and CDR2 is ANQGSEA. The CDR3 DNA reads as TGCAGCGTTGAAGACCCCACCGAGACTAGCGGGAGGGCCCGCAGCTCCTACAATGAGCAGTTCTTC. It encodes CSVEDPTETSGRARSSYNEQFF.

This clonotype showed up many times. The chain uses TRBV7-2 and TRBJ2-7, with D perhaps matching TRBD1 (6 bases). Trimming took 6 bases from V and 0 from J, leaving 9 bases between them. The germline V gene has CDR1 SGHTA and CDR2 FQGNSA. CDR3 length: 13 residues. This CDR3 is CASSRTVSYEQYF. CDR3 DNA sequence: TGTGCCAGCAGTCGGACAGTCTCCTACGAGCAGTACTTC.

This clonotype was seen more than once but under ten times. The rearrangement uses TRBV4-1 and TRBJ2-1, with a weak D call TRBD2 (5 bases). Germline V gives CDR1 MGHRA, CDR2 YSYEKL. With 0 bases removed from V and 8 bases from J, the gap between germline ends came to 8 bases. The CDR3 loop spans 13 amino acids. The CDR3 region has the DNA TGCGCCAGCAGCCAAGAATGGCGGGATGAGCAGTTCTTC. Translation gives CASSQEWRDEQFF.

The DNA for the CDR3 is TGTGCCAGCAGCCAAGCATTGGTGGCGGGAATTACCTACGAGCAGTACTTC. This gives the protein CASSQALVAGITYEQYF. The gene calls are TRBV3-1 and TRBJ2-7; D possibly corresponds to TRBD2 (6 bases). CDR3 length: 17 residues. Trimming removed 1 base from V and 2 bases from J, with 18 bases in between. From germline, CDR1 is LGHDT and CDR2 YNNKEL (reference sequence).

J is TRBJ1-2 and V is TRBV28, with TRBD1 as a possible D gene (6 bases). From germline, CDR1 is MDHEN and CDR2 SYDVKM. This CDR3 has 14 residues. V lost 3 bases to trimming and J lost 4 bases, with 12 bases between them. The DNA of the CDR3 is TGTGCCAGCAGTTTTGGGGGGGCCGGCTATGGCTACACCTTC. Translated: CASSFGGAGYGYTF.

This clonotype was seen at least ten times. The chain recombines TRBV11-2 with TRBJ2-7; no firm D call. Germline values: CDR1 SGHAT, CDR2 FQNNGV. This CDR3 is 14 amino acids long. Trimming removed 0 bases at V and 1 base at J, with 7 bases between. The CDR3 coding sequence is TGTGCCAGCAGCTTAGATGCAGGTTCCTACGAGCAGTACTTC. Encoded protein: CASSLDAGSYEQYF.

The CDR3 spells CASSLTGPTTNEKLFF. The CDR3 region has the DNA TGTGCCAGCAGCTTGACAGGACCGACAACTAATGAAAAACTGTTTTTT. The gene calls are TRBV7-8 and TRBJ1-4; D is possibly TRBD1 (6 bases). Between the trimmed V and J ends, which lost 3 bases and 0 bases, there was a span of 11 bases. The CDR3 runs 16 residues. CDR1 and CDR2 (germline): SGHVS, FQNEAQ.

CDR3 coding DNA: TGCGCCAGCAGCCAAGTCGGGGGCGAGAGAAACACCATATATTTT. Its translation is CASSQVGGERNTIYF. The chain uses TRBV4-1 and TRBJ1-3; D perhaps matches TRBD1 (6 bases). In germline, CDR1 is MGHRA, CDR2 YSYEKL. This CDR3 spans 15 amino acids. Trimming pared 1 base from V and 5 bases from J, leaving 12 bases between.

This clonotype was detected ten times or more. The chain recombines TRBV12-3 or TRBV12-4 with TRBJ1-5; TRBD1 might be the D (6 bases). Trimming shortened V by 4 bases and J by 4 bases, and 20 bases separated the two germline ends. This CDR3 contains 17 residues. DNA for the CDR3: TGTGCCAGCAGTTCTCGCAAAGGCGGGGGGCGAAATCAGCCCCAGCATTTT. Its translation is CASSSRKGGGRNQPQHF.

This clonotype was seen only a few times. The chain combines TRBV6-1 with TRBJ2-1, with D tentatively TRBD1 or TRBD2 (6 bases each). Per the germline V gene, CDR1 is MNHNS and CDR2 is SASEGT. The CDR3 has 12 amino acids. V was clipped by 7 bases and J by 7 bases, with 11 bases between them. The CDR3: CASILGGNEQFF. CDR3 bases: TGTGCCAGCATCCTAGGGGGGAATGAGCAGTTCTTC.

This clonotype was seen a few times. The chain has TRBV6-1 and TRBJ2-7, with D maybe TRBD2 (6 bases). The V and J ends lost 4 bases and 13 bases respectively, with 14 bases between them. This CDR3 has 11 amino acids. Germline CDR1 and CDR2: MNHNS and SASEGT. For the CDR3, the DNA is TGTGCCAGCAGTGTGGGGTGGGGACTTTACTTC. Its translation: CASSVGWGLYF.

This clonotype was counted many times. At one end, the junction sequence differs from germline, possibly due to a read error. The V and J genes are TRBV7-7 and TRBJ2-1; possible D gene TRBD2, 6 bases. The CDR3 loop spans 15 amino acids. In germline, CDR1 is SSHAT, CDR2 FNYEAQ (reference sequence). CDR3 loop: CASSLAPGEWNEQFF. The CDR3 DNA is TGTGCTAGCAGCTTGGCCCCGGGAGAGTGGAATGAGCAGTTCTTC.

This clonotype occurred a few times. The chain carries TRBV27 and TRBJ2-1, with TRBD2 identical over 15 bases. V shed 0 bases, J shed 10 bases, and the junction held 1 base outside the gene matches. Germline V gene sequence: CDR1 MNHEY, CDR2 SMNVEV (reference sequence). This CDR3 comprises 15 residues. The chain's CDR3 is CASSLSGLAGGEQFF. DNA of the CDR3: TGTGCCAGCAGTTTATCCGGACTAGCGGGAGGGGAGCAGTTCTTC.

The gene calls are TRBV6-1 and TRBJ1-1; D gene unclear. V was pared by 4 bases and J by 6 bases, with 6 bases between. Germline lookup yields CDR1 MNHNS and CDR2 SASEGT. There are 11 residues in the CDR3. The CDR3 bases are TGTGCCAGCAGTGTTGGGGCTGAAGCTTTCTTT. Amino acid sequence: CASSVGAEAFF.

This chain uses TRBV6-1 with TRBJ2-7; 10 nucleotides match TRBD1. This CDR3 has 14 residues. V lost 6 bases, J lost 7 bases, and 9 bases stayed unmatched. CDR1 is MNHNS and CDR2 is SASEGT in the germline V gene. CDR3 DNA sequence: TGTGCCAGCAGCCGGGACAGGGGCGCGTGGGAGCAGTACTTC. Protein sequence: CASSRDRGAWEQYF.

This clonotype was seen more than once but under ten times. V usage is TRBV4-3 and J usage is TRBJ2-1; 9 nucleotides align to TRBD1. This CDR3 comprises 14 residues. V lost 4 bases and J lost 7; bases outside the gene matches: 5. Germline V lookup: CDR1 LGHNA, CDR2 YSLEER. CDR3 in DNA: TGCGCCAGCAGCCTTTACAGGGGGCGGAATGAGCAGTTCTTC. Encoded protein: CASSLYRGRNEQFF.

This clonotype showed up just a few times. The gene calls are TRBV7-9 and TRBJ1-4, with D unresolved. CDR1 is SEHNR, CDR2 FQNEAQ, per germline (reference sequence). V lost 3 bases to trimming and J lost 0 bases, with 11 bases between them. This CDR3 region has 16 residues. CDR3 residues: CASSFQGRATNEKLFF. The DNA for the CDR3 is TGTGCCAGCAGCTTCCAAGGGAGGGCAACTAATGAAAAACTGTTTTTT.

This clonotype was seen more than once but under ten times. V gene TRBV7-9 combines with J gene TRBJ1-4; the match to TRBD1 covers 8 bases. J gave up 5 bases and V 5 bases, and 7 bases lay outside the gene matches. Germline V CDR1 and CDR2: SEHNR, FQNEAQ (reference sequence). The CDR3 loop spans 15 amino acids. CDR3 nucleotides: TGTGCCAGCAGCCCACAACAGGGGGGGAATGAAAAACTGTTTTTT. This gives the protein CASSPQQGGNEKLFF.

The table lists this clonotype with a few counts. The V gene is TRBV12-3 or TRBV12-4, the J gene TRBJ2-3; D not resolved. The length of the CDR3 is 13 residues. Trimming left V 3 bases short and J 4 bases short, with 8 bases between. CDR3 region: CASSFGPPDTQYF. The CDR3 coding sequence is TGTGCCAGCAGTTTTGGGCCCCCAGATACGCAGTATTTT.

There are a few counts of this clonotype. This chain connects TRBV12-3 or TRBV12-4 to TRBJ2-6, with D maybe TRBD1 (6 bases). V was cut by 6 bases and J by 3 bases, with 15 bases left in between. The CDR3 is 16 amino acids. The CDR3 protein is CASRDRGRRGANVLTF. CDR3 DNA sequence: TGTGCCAGCAGGGACAGAGGTCGTCGTGGGGCCAACGTCCTGACTTTC.

The V call is TRBV28, the J call TRBJ2-3; TRBD1 agrees at 7 bases. The length of the CDR3 is 13 residues. The ends lost 7 bases at V and 6 bases at J; junction bases unmatched: 7. CDR1 is MDHEN, CDR2 SYDVKM, per germline. The CDR3 DNA reads TGTGCCAGCAAAGGGGGCGTTGTTGATACGCAGTATTTT. It yields the protein CASKGGVVDTQYF. Based on the CDR3 plus reference TRBV28 and TRBJ2-3, the full variable domain is DVKVTQSSRYLVKRTGEKVFLECVQDMDHENMFWYRQDPGLGLRLIYFSYDVKMKEKGDIPEGYSVSREKKERFSLILESASTNQTSMYLCASKGGVVDTQYFGPGTRLTVL.